A single T cell receptor (beta chain) is shown here with its context. What it binds is unknown. The record originates from a study of beta chain features in type 1 diabetes. Overall study: Researchers looked at roughly 100,000,000 sorted cells across all samples.

The isolated RNA, all of it, was reverse transcribed, so expressed TCRB transcripts were what got sequenced. Repertoires were generated with immunoSEQ multiplex PCR, while TCRdb's copy carries only in-frame clones and drops some. The repertoire holds tens of thousands of clones, about 60% seen once, with 0.29% in the top ten. The V gene end was trimmed by 4 bases and the J gene end by 5 bases; junction bases not matched to a gene: 8. This CDR3 comprises 15 residues. Per the germline V gene, CDR1 is GTSNPN and CDR2 is SVGIG (reference sequence). Notes on the study in general: Type 1 diabetes patients had TCRB CDR3s that were shorter (moderately but significantly so) in all four CD4+ subsets. VDJ junctions from type 1 diabetes patients carried fewer insertions and larger deletions.

The TCR was taken from a woman aged 30 to 39 with type 1 diabetes. The sample was stem cell memory CD4+ T cells from blood. J is TRBJ2-5 and V is TRBV30; TRBD2 aligns across 12 bases. CDR3 sequence (DNA): TGTGCCTGGACCCGACTAGCGGGGGCAGTGGAGACCCAGTACTTC. Translation gives CAWTRLAGAVETQYF.